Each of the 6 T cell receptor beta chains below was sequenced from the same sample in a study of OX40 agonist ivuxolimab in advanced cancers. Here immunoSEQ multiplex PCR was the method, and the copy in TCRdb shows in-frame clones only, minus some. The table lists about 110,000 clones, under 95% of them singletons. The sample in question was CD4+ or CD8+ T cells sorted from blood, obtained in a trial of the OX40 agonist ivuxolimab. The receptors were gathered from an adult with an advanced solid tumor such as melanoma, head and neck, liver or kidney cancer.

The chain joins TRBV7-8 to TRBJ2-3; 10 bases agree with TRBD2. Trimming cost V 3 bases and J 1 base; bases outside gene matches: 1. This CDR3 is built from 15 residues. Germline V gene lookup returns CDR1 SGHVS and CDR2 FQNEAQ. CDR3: CASSFTSGGTDTQYF. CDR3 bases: TGTGCCAGCAGCTTTACTAGCGGGGGCACAGATACGCAGTATTTT. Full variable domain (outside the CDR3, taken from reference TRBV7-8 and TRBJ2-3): GAGVSQSPRYKVAKRGQDVALRCDPISGHVSLFWYQQALGQGPEFLTYFQNEAQLDKSGLPSDRFFAERPEGSVSTLKIQRTQQEDSAVYLCASSFTSGGTDTQYFGPGTRLTVL.

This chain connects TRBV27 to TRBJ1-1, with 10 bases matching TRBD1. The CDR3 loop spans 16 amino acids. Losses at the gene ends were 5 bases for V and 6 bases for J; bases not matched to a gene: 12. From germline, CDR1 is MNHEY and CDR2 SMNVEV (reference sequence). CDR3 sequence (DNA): TGTGCCAGCAGTCTCCCCCCGGGACAGGGGTACTCTGAAGCTTTCTTT. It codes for CASSLPPGQGYSEAFF.

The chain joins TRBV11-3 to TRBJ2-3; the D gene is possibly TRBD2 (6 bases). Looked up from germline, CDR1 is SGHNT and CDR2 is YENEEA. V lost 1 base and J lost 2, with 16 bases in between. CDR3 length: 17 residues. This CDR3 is CASSLATASVLTDTQYF. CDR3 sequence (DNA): TGTGCCAGCAGCTTAGCCACGGCTAGCGTGCTCACAGATACGCAGTATTTT.

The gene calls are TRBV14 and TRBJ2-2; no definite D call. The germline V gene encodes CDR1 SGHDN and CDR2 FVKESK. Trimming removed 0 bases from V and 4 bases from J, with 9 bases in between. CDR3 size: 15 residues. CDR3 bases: TGTGCCAGCAGCCAAGATAGCAGATTCACCGGGGAGCTGTTTTTT. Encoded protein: CASSQDSRFTGELFF. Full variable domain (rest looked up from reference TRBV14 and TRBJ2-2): EAGVTQFPSHSVIEKGQTVTLRCDPISGHDNLYWYRRVMGKEIKFLLHFVKESKQDESGMPNNRFLAERTGGTYSTLKVQPAELEDSGVYFCASSQDSRFTGELFFGEGSRLTVL.

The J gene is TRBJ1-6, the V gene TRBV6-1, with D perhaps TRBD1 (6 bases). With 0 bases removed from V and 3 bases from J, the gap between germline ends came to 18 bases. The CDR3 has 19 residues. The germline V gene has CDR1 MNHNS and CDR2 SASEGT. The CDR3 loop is CASSEAGEQGLLYNSPLHF. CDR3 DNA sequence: TGTGCCAGCAGTGAAGCCGGGGAACAGGGTCTACTCTATAATTCACCCCTCCACTTT.

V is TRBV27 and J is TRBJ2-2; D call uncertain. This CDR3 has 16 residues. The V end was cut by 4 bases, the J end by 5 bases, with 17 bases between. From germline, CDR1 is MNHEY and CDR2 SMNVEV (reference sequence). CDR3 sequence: CASSSHPSWGTGELFF. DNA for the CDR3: TGTGCCAGCAGTTCTCACCCCAGTTGGGGAACCGGGGAGCTGTTTTTT.